Sequencing of this T cell receptor (beta chain) was carried out in a study of CD8 T cells in ankylosing spondylitis. Study-level results: In reactive arthritis synovial fluid and blood, some motif variants had been reported before. Disease-linked clones bore a CD8+ phenotype, appearing relatively rarely in peripheral blood. Reports say disease-linked clones showed up significantly more in matched ankylosing spondylitis synovial fluid. In ankylosing spondylitis blood, a motif of seven or eight highly homologous TCR beta variants appeared characteristic.

V lost 5 bases and J lost 3; bases outside the gene matches: 7. The CDR3 is 14 amino acids. Per the germline V gene, CDR1 is MNHNS and CDR2 is SASEGT. Making use of molecular barcodes, quantitative 5'-RACE generated TCR beta libraries. TCRdb reprocessed the 5' RACE reads with MiXCR, giving one entry per CDR3 protein. The sample lists 130,000 or so distinct CDR3 sequences, under 20% occurring once. This clonotype has only one observation. Antigen unknown. Sequenced input: blood, either unsorted or a sorted T cell fraction (not recorded which). The V call is TRBV6-1, the J call TRBJ2-7; 7 bases match TRBD1. The receptor was derived from a male donor with ankylosing spondylitis. CDR3 in DNA: TGTGCCAGCAGTCCCGGGGCAGGGGGCTACGAGCAGTACTTC. This sequence encodes CASSPGAGGYEQYF.